This T cell receptor (beta chain) stems from a study of long-term antiretroviral therapy in people with HIV. One or more pre-ART and two or more post-ART PBMC samples were available from each donor. Germline V gene sequence: CDR1 MNHEY, CDR2 SMNVEV (reference sequence). This CDR3 is 12 amino acids long. V lost 5 bases and J 2 bases, leaving 5 bases between the germline ends. An immunoSEQ assay, version v3.0, was performed at survey level. Assay: immunoSEQ multiplex PCR; the TCRdb copy retains only in-frame clones and omits some. Here the sample spans over 20,000 clones, about 88% being singletons. The genes are TRBV27 and TRBJ2-3; D call uncertain. The sequence was collected from a woman aged 25 to 45 with HIV. Material: unsorted PBMCs, obtained 1.9 years after starting antiretroviral therapy. The CDR3 nucleotides read TGTGCCAGCAGTCCCACCACAGATACGCAGTATTTT. This encodes CASSPTTDTQYF.